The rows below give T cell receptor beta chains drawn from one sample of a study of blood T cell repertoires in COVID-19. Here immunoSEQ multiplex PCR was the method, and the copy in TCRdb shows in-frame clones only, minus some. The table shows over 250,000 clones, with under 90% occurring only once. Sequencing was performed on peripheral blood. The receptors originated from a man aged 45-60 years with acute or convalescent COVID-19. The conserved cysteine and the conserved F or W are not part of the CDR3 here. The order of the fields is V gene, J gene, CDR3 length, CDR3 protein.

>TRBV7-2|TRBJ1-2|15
ASSLDPNTGAVYGYT
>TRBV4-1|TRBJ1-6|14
ASSQGGGRRDSPLH
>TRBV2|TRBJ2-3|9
ATDLGGTQY
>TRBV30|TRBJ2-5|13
AWSVQLAGAETQY
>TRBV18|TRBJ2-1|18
ASSPRTSGGRRSSYNEQF
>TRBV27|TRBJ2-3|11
ASSSYLPGTQY
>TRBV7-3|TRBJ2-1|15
ASSLSGTGGGNNEQF
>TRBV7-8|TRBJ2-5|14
ASSLVAGGYQETQY
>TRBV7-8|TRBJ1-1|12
ASSSTARGTEAF
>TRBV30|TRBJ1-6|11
AWSRTGDSPLH
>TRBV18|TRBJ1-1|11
ASSPTLVTEAF
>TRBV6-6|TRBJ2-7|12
ASSKAGVSYEQY
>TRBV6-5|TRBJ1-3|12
ASSYDSSGNTIY
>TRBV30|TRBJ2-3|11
AWSLWGADTQY
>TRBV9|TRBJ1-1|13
ASSEPQGKGTEAF
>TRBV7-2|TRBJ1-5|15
ASSLAEDNYSNQPQH
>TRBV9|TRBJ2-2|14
ASSAFRGANTGELF
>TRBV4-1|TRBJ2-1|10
ASSQDPGSQF
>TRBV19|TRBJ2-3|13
ASTRTGVGTDTQY
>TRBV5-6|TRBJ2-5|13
ASSLAGQGLETQY
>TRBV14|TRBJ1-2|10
ASSQDRLGYT
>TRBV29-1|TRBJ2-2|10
SFERVTGELF
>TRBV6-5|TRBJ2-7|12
ASSTTGGSYEQY
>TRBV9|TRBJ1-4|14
ASSYLPGQGDEKLF
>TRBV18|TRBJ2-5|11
ASSPGGKETQY
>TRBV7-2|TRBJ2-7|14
ASSARPPSGGAGQY
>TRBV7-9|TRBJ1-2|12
ASSSVTPGAGYT
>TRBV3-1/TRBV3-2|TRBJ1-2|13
ASSQLGQGFYGYT
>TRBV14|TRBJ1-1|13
ASSQDAGGYTEAF
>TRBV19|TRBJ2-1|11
ASSIYGLNEQF
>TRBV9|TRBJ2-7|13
ASSDRGGSSYEQY
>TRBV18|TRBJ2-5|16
ASSPLPTSGGSLETQY
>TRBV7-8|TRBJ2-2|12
ASSRRANTGELF
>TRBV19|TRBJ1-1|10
ASSRGSPEAF
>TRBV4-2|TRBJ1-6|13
ASSQDVVLNSPLH
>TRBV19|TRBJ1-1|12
ASSIPGMNTEAF
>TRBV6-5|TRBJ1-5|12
ASSTGGAQQPQH
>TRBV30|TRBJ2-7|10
AWRQGEGEQY
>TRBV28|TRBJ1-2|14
ASSKTGPTYNYGYT
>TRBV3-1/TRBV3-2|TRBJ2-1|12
ASSQVASRGEQF
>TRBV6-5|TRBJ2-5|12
ASSYSHRVETQY
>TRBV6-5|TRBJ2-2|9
ASIRAGELF
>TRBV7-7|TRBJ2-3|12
ASSLDGNTDTQY
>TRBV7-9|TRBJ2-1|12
ASSLNHPGNEQF
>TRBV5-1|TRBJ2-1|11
ASSFRQADEQF
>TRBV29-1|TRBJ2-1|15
SVETSGGSSSYNEQF
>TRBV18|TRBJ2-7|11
ASSRLQGAEQY
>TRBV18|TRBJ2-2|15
ASSRYTSGGITGELF
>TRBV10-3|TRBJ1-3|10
AIRSSGNTIY
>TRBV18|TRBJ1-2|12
ASSPPTSNYGYT
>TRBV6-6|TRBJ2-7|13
ASSSIGTSDYEQY